This entry describes one T cell receptor (beta chain). The target antigen is unknown. Germline assignment: CDR1 MGHRA and CDR2 YSYEKL. The CDR3 covers 17 residues. V shed 1 base and J shed 2 bases, with 15 bases lying between them. Cultured CD4+ T-cell DNA underwent Oncomine TCR Beta short-read sequencing. TCRdb re-called the PCR reads with MiXCR, one entry per CDR3 protein. The data show 10,000 to 15,000 distinct CDR3 sequences, about two thirds seen once. This entry comes from a study of vaccination and CD4 T cells after COVID-19. The treatment was: approximately nine-day PBMC culture with coronavirus spike peptide pools or control peptides (ViraFEST assay). Negative selection separated CD4+ T cells from roughly 11-day cultures.

Sample: CD4+ T cells from blood, cultured in vitro. This sequence originates from a human donor who had recovered from COVID-19. This chain joins TRBV4-1 and TRBJ1-5; a weak D match, TRBD1 (6 bases). This CDR3 is CASSQGRGALGNQPQHF. CDR3 coding DNA: TGCGCCAGCAGCCAAGGGCGGGGGGCCCTCGGCAATCAGCCCCAGCATTTT.